These 9 T cell receptor beta chains came from one sample sequenced in a study of monozygotic twins with inflammatory bowel disease. TCRdb reworked the 5' RACE reads into one entry per CDR3 protein, no DNA. This sample's table reports tens of thousands of distinct CDR3 sequences. Sequencing input: blood. Source of these receptors: a human donor with ulcerative colitis or Crohn's disease, or a healthy co-twin of an affected twin (not recorded which).

This sequence joins TRBV11-1 and TRBJ2-1; TCRdb proposes TRBD2, but this gene call is untestable without DNA. Germline V gene data show CDR1 as SGHAT and CDR2 as FQDESV (reference sequence). The CDR3 has 18 residues. The CDR3 sequence: CASSGQLGVTPGTNEQFF.

V gene TRBV10-3 combines with J gene TRBJ2-1. CDR3 length: 14 residues. CDR1 ENHRY and CDR2 SYGVKD come from the germline V gene. The CDR3: CAISRPERYNEQFF.

This chain uses TRBV5-1 with TRBJ1-2; TCRdb's D call, TRBD1, is unchecked because there is no DNA. The CDR3 is 16 residues long. In germline, CDR1 is SGHRS, CDR2 YFSETQ. The chain's CDR3 is CASSWAMDRVDYGYTF.

The chain carries TRBV25-1 and TRBJ1-6. The germline V gene has CDR1 MGHDK and CDR2 SYGVNS. CDR3 length: 14 residues. CDR3 sequence reads: CASRGWLDNSPLHF. The full variable domain, its missing parts supplied by reference TRBV25-1 and TRBJ1-6, is EADIYQTPRYLVIGTGKKITLECSQTMGHDKMYWYQQDPGMELHLIHYSYGVNSTEKGDLSSESTVSRIRTEHFPLTLESARPSHTSQYLCASRGWLDNSPLHFGNGTRLTVT.

The chain employs TRBV6-5 and TRBJ1-5; no DNA is available, so the TRBD1 call from TCRdb remains unchecked. Germline CDR1 is MNHEY and CDR2 is SVGAGI. CDR3 length equals 14 residues. CDR3 amino acids: CASSYVQGAQPQHF.

The rearrangement links TRBV7-9 to TRBJ2-1; as DNA is missing, the TRBD1 call by TCRdb cannot be tested. The CDR3 runs 17 residues. Germline lookup yields CDR1 SEHNR and CDR2 FQNEAQ (reference sequence). CDR3 region: CASSLNWAQSSYNEQFF.

The chain combines TRBV29-1 with TRBJ2-2; TCRdb reports TRBD1, a call that lacks DNA to check it against. Germline V CDR1 and CDR2: SQVTM, ANQGSEA. The CDR3 spans 13 residues. Here the CDR3 reads CSVQDRNTGELFF.

The rearrangement uses TRBV7-2 and TRBJ2-5; the D call from TCRdb, TRBD1, cannot be confirmed without DNA. Looked up from germline, CDR1 is SGHTA and CDR2 is FQGNSA. The CDR3 spans 15 residues. This CDR3 reads CASSARTGDTETQYF.

V and J are TRBV9 and TRBJ2-3; no DNA is available, so the TRBD1 call from TCRdb remains unchecked. This CDR3 spans 15 amino acids. The germline V gene has CDR1 SGDLS and CDR2 YYNGEE. The chain's CDR3 is CASSVQGSPTNTQYF.